This T cell receptor beta chain is drawn from a study of blood T cell repertoires in COVID-19. Across the whole study: Samples came from the United States, Italy and Spain, spanning acute and convalescent COVID-19.

This clone was picked up one time. Germline values: CDR1 MGHRA, CDR2 YSYEKL. The CDR3 covers 15 residues. With 1 base removed from V and 10 bases from J, the gap between germline ends came to 16 bases. As processed by the authors: Estimation of nucleated cell counts relied on the amplification of reference gene primers. Using immunoSEQ multiplex PCR, the repertoire was profiled, and TCRdb retains in-frame clones only, with some absent. V and J calls and clone size are given by that table; D and trimming were obtained from the DNA. The sample includes approximately 110,000 clones, about 85% seen only once; the top ten take less than 15%.

The V call is TRBV4-1, the J call TRBJ1-4; weak D call: TRBD1 (5 bases). What was sequenced was peripheral blood. This clonotype originated in a human donor in a cohort sampled during active COVID-19. CDR3 region: CASSQGAGPRLKLFF. The CDR3 coding sequence is TGCGCCAGCAGCCAAGGAGCAGGGCCAAGATTAAAACTGTTTTTT.